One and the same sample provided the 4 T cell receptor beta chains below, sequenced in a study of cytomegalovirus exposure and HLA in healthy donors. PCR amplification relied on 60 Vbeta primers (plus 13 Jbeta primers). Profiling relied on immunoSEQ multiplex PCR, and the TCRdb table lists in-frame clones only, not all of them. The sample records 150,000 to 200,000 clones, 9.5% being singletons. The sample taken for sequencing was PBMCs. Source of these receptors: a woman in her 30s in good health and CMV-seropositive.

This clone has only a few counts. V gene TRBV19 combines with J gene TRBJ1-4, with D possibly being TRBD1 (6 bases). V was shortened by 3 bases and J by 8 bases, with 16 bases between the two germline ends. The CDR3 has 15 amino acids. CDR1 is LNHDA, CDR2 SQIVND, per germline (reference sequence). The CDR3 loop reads CASSITGTRAEKLFF. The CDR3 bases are TGTGCCAGTAGTATCACCGGGACACGCGCCGAAAAACTGTTTTTT. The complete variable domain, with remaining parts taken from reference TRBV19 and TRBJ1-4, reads DGGITQSPKYLFRKEGQNVTLSCEQNLNHDAMYWYRQDPGQGLRLIYYSQIVNDFQKGDIAEGYSVSREKKESFPLTVTSAQKNPTAFYLCASSITGTRAEKLFFGSGTQLSVL.

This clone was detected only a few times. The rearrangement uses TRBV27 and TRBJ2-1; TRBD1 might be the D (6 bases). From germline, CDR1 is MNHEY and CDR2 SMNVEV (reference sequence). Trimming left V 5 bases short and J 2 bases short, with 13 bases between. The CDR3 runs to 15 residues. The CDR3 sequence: CASSHRVRTYNEQFF. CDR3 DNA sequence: TGTGCCAGCAGTCACAGGGTAAGGACCTACAATGAGCAGTTCTTC.

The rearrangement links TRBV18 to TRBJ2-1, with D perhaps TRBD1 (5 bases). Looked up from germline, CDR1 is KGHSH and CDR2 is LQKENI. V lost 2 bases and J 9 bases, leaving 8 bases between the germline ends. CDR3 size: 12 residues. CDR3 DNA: TGTGCCAGCTCACCAAGGGGAAGTGAGCAGTTCTTC. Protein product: CASSPRGSEQFF.

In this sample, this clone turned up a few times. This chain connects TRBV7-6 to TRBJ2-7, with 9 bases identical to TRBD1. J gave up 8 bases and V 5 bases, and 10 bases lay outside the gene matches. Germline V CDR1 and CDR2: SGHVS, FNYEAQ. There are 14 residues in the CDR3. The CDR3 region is CASSNRGQGHKQYF. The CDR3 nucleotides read TGTGCCAGCAGCAACAGGGGACAGGGCCACAAGCAGTACTTC. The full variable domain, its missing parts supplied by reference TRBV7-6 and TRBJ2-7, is GAGVSQSPRYKVTKRGQDVALRCDPISGHVSLYWYRQALGQGPEFLTYFNYEAQQDKSGLPNDRFSAERPEGSISTLTIQRTEQRDSAMYRCASSNRGQGHKQYFGPGTRLTVT.